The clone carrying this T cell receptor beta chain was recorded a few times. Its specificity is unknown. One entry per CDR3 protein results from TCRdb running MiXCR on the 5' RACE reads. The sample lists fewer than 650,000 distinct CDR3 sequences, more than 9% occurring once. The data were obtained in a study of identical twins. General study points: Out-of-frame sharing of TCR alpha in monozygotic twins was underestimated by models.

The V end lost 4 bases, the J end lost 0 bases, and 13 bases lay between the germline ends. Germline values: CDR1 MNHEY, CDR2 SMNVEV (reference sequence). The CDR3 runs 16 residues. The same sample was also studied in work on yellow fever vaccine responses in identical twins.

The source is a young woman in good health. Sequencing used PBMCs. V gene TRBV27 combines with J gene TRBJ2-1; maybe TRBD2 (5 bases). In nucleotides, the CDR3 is TGTGCCAGCAGTTCTCCGGTGGGGAGCTCCTACAATGAGCAGTTCTTC. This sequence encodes CASSSPVGSSYNEQFF.